Listed below are T cell receptor beta chains from one sample, sequenced in a study of blood T cell repertoires in COVID-19. The repertoire was sequenced with immunoSEQ multiplex PCR; TCRdb's copy has only in-frame clones and lacks some. The sample shows about 52,000 clones, over 75% of them seen only once. Sequenced sample: peripheral blood. The receptors stem from a man in his 70s with acute or convalescent COVID-19. Each CDR3 is given with its conserved first and last residue. A D gene is named only where the DNA matches it firmly. The size entry is marked missing in some rows and otherwise reads once, few, many or a size class.

J: TRBJ2-5; D: TRBD1; size: .; V: TRBV7-2; CDR3: CASSSDRAETQYF; DNA: TGTGCCAGCAGCTCGGACAGGGCAGAGACCCAGTACTTC
J: TRBJ2-1; D: TRBD2; size: .; V: TRBV15; CDR3: CATSRGSGGSYNEQFF; DNA: TGTGCCACCAGCAGAGGTAGCGGGGGGTCCTACAATGAGCAGTTCTTC
J: TRBJ1-2; D: .; size: .; V: TRBV7-9; CDR3: CASSLGLSGLDGYTF; DNA: TGTGCCAGCAGCTTAGGGCTCAGTGGCTTGGATGGCTACACCTTC
J: TRBJ2-2; D: .; size: once; V: TRBV7-8; CDR3: CASSVQARAGELFF; DNA: TGTGCCAGCAGCGTACAGGCTCGGGCCGGGGAGCTGTTTTTT
J: TRBJ2-5; D: TRBD1; size: .; V: TRBV6-6; CDR3: CASSDPGQGLETQYF; DNA: TGTGCCAGCAGCGACCCGGGACAGGGTCTAGAGACCCAGTACTTC
J: TRBJ1-5; D: .; size: .; V: TRBV7-2; CDR3: CASSFGGAQPQHF; DNA: TGTGCCAGCAGCTTCGGGGGAGCTCAGCCCCAGCATTTT
J: TRBJ2-3; D: TRBD1; size: .; V: TRBV10-3; CDR3: CAISESGRGLDTQYF; DNA: TGTGCCATCAGTGAGTCGGGCAGGGGGCTAGATACGCAGTATTTT
J: TRBJ2-3; D: TRBD1; size: .; V: TRBV5-1; CDR3: CASSFGTAADTQYF; DNA: TGCGCCAGCAGCTTTGGGACAGCGGCAGATACGCAGTATTTT
J: TRBJ2-7; D: .; size: .; V: TRBV27; CDR3: CASSLPGTMPYEQYF; DNA: TGTGCCAGCAGTTTACCCGGGACAATGCCCTACGAGCAGTACTTC
J: TRBJ2-1; D: TRBD2; size: .; V: TRBV28; CDR3: CASSSLSGGSYNEQFF; DNA: TGTGCCAGCAGTTCACTTAGCGGGGGCAGTTACAATGAGCAGTTCTTC
J: TRBJ2-1; D: TRBD2; size: .; V: TRBV6-1; CDR3: CASSDYWTSGRIDEQFF; DNA: TGTGCCAGCAGTGACTATTGGACTAGCGGGAGGATCGATGAGCAGTTCTTC
J: TRBJ1-1; D: .; size: .; V: TRBV19; CDR3: CASSTTAVDTEAFF; DNA: TGTGCCAGTAGTACGACCGCGGTGGACACTGAAGCTTTCTTT
J: TRBJ1-2; D: TRBD1; size: .; V: TRBV6-5; CDR3: CAIVDRESGYTF; DNA: TGTGCCATTGTCGACAGGGAATCTGGCTACACCTTC
J: TRBJ2-3; D: .; size: .; V: TRBV18; CDR3: CASSPRHLLTDTQYF; DNA: TGTGCCAGCTCACCACGGCACCTCCTCACAGATACGCAGTATTTT
J: TRBJ2-7; D: TRBD2; size: .; V: TRBV5-6; CDR3: CASSFLAGPAYEQYF; DNA: TGTGCCAGCAGCTTCCTAGCGGGGCCCGCCTACGAGCAGTACTTC
J: TRBJ2-1; D: TRBD2; size: .; V: TRBV4-2; CDR3: CASSPWTSGTNNEQFF; DNA: TGTGCCAGCAGCCCTTGGACTAGCGGGACTAACAATGAGCAGTTCTTC
J: TRBJ2-5; D: TRBD1; size: .; V: TRBV6-4; CDR3: CASVRDREETQYF; DNA: TGTGCCAGCGTAAGGGACAGGGAAGAGACCCAGTACTTC
J: TRBJ1-5; D: .; size: .; V: TRBV19; CDR3: CASSSVPGSRQPQHF; DNA: TGTGCCAGTAGTAGTGTACCAGGGTCCCGTCAGCCCCAGCATTTT
J: TRBJ1-1; D: TRBD1; size: .; V: TRBV19; CDR3: CASSIMTGGNTEAFF; DNA: TGTGCCAGTAGTATTATGACAGGGGGAAACACTGAAGCTTTCTTT
J: TRBJ2-2; D: .; size: .; V: TRBV2; CDR3: CASSLEGTGELFF; DNA: TGTGCCAGCAGCCTCGAGGGCACCGGGGAGCTGTTTTTT
J: TRBJ2-5; D: .; size: .; V: TRBV5-8; CDR3: CASNRQVQETQYF; DNA: TGTGCCAGCAACAGACAGGTCCAAGAGACCCAGTACTTC
J: TRBJ2-2; D: TRBD2; size: few; V: TRBV3-1/TRBV3-2; CDR3: CASSPGGLRGIGELFF; DNA: TGTGCCAGCAGCCCCGGGGGGTTGCGGGGGATCGGGGAGCTGTTTTTT
J: TRBJ1-1; D: .; size: .; V: TRBV7-9; CDR3: CASSLLSGRSTEAFF; DNA: TGTGCCAGCAGCTTATTGTCGGGGAGGAGCACTGAAGCTTTCTTT
J: TRBJ1-5; D: .; size: hyperexpanded; V: TRBV6-5; CDR3: CASSNQGQPQHF; DNA: TGTGCCAGCAGTAACCAGGGGCAGCCCCAGCATTTT
J: TRBJ1-4; D: TRBD1; size: .; V: TRBV2; CDR3: CASRTGKFTTNEKLFF; DNA: TGTGCCAGCAGGACAGGGAAGTTCACGACTAATGAAAAACTGTTTTTT
J: TRBJ1-2; D: .; size: once; V: TRBV6-6; CDR3: CASRDTGWYGYTF; DNA: TGTGCCAGCAGGGACACAGGGTGGTATGGCTACACCTTC
J: TRBJ2-7; D: .; size: .; V: TRBV27; CDR3: CASSSGAYEQYF; DNA: TGTGCCAGCAGTTCCGGGGCCTACGAGCAGTACTTC
J: TRBJ1-1; D: .; size: .; V: TRBV28; CDR3: CASSSGGDLQVAFF; DNA: TGTGCCAGCAGTTCCGGCGGGGATCTTCAAGTCGCTTTCTTT
J: TRBJ2-3; D: .; size: once; V: TRBV7-9; CDR3: CASSDLATDTQYF; DNA: TGTGCCAGCAGCGATCTAGCGACAGATACGCAGTATTTT
J: TRBJ1-4; D: .; size: .; V: TRBV30; CDR3: CAWKIQGEKLFF; DNA: TGTGCCTGGAAGATCCAGGGGGAAAAACTGTTTTTT
J: TRBJ2-2; D: .; size: .; V: TRBV28; CDR3: CASRWGQNTGELFF; DNA: TGTGCCAGCAGGTGGGGACAGAACACCGGGGAGCTGTTTTTT
J: TRBJ2-1; D: .; size: .; V: TRBV7-7; CDR3: CASSSQEGNEQFF; DNA: TGTGCCAGCAGCTCCCAGGAGGGGAATGAGCAGTTCTTC
J: TRBJ1-1; D: .; size: few; V: TRBV12-3/TRBV12-4; CDR3: CASSLLGGREAFF; DNA: TGTGCCAGCAGTTTACTGGGGGGGCGTGAAGCTTTCTTT
J: TRBJ1-5; D: .; size: .; V: TRBV6-5; CDR3: CASLARGNQPQHF; DNA: TGTGCCAGCCTAGCCAGGGGTAATCAGCCCCAGCATTTT
J: TRBJ2-5; D: .; size: .; V: TRBV6-2/TRBV6-3; CDR3: CASSYYSLQETQYF; DNA: TGTGCCAGCAGTTATTATAGTCTTCAAGAGACCCAGTACTTC
J: TRBJ1-6; D: TRBD1; size: .; V: TRBV19; CDR3: CASNLGGQGSSPLHF; DNA: TGTGCCAGTAACCTGGGGGGACAGGGCAGTTCACCCCTCCACTTT
J: TRBJ2-1; D: TRBD1; size: .; V: TRBV7-3; CDR3: CASSPRDRGDNEQFF; DNA: TGTGCCAGCAGCCCACGGGACAGGGGGGACAATGAGCAGTTCTTC
J: TRBJ2-1; D: TRBD2; size: .; V: TRBV7-6; CDR3: CASSLVTSGTYNEQFF; DNA: TGTGCCAGCAGCTTAGTGACTAGCGGGACCTACAATGAGCAGTTCTTC
J: TRBJ1-1; D: TRBD1; size: .; V: TRBV12-3/TRBV12-4; CDR3: CASTRDRGTEAFF; DNA: TGTGCCAGCACCCGGGACAGGGGCACTGAAGCTTTCTTT
J: TRBJ1-1; D: .; size: few; V: TRBV9; CDR3: CASSRGREGEAFF; DNA: TGTGCCAGCAGCAGAGGGAGGGAAGGTGAAGCTTTCTTT
J: TRBJ2-2; D: .; size: .; V: TRBV15; CDR3: CATSSRITGELFF; DNA: TGTGCCACCAGCTCGAGGATTACCGGGGAGCTGTTTTTT
J: TRBJ2-7; D: .; size: .; V: TRBV7-2; CDR3: CASSFRTEHEQYF; DNA: TGTGCCAGCAGCTTCCGGACAGAACACGAGCAGTACTTC
J: TRBJ1-5; D: .; size: once; V: TRBV4-2; CDR3: CASSQAVRNQPQHF; DNA: TGTGCCAGCAGCCAAGCTGTGAGGAATCAGCCCCAGCATTTT
J: TRBJ1-5; D: .; size: few; V: TRBV4-2; CDR3: CASSQLGVDSYSNQPQHF; DNA: TGTGCCAGCAGCCAACTCGGGGTGGACAGCTATAGCAATCAGCCCCAGCATTTT
J: TRBJ2-3; D: .; size: .; V: TRBV11-2; CDR3: CASSLALASDTQYF; DNA: TGTGCCAGCAGCTTAGCTCTAGCGTCAGATACGCAGTATTTT
J: TRBJ1-4; D: .; size: .; V: TRBV6-5; CDR3: CASSIGATNEKLFF; DNA: TGTGCCAGCAGCATCGGGGCAACTAATGAAAAACTGTTTTTT
J: TRBJ2-7; D: .; size: .; V: TRBV7-2; CDR3: CASSLRPSPRIEQYF; DNA: TGTGCCAGCAGCTTAAGGCCTAGCCCCCGGATCGAGCAGTACTTC
J: TRBJ2-1; D: TRBD1; size: .; V: TRBV2; CDR3: CASSEGTGVFNEQFF; DNA: TGTGCCAGCAGTGAGGGGACAGGGGTTTTCAATGAGCAGTTCTTC
J: TRBJ1-1; D: .; size: .; V: TRBV6-5; CDR3: CASSRNRDTEAFF; DNA: TGTGCCAGCAGTAGAAACCGGGACACTGAAGCTTTCTTT
J: TRBJ2-2; D: .; size: .; V: TRBV2; CDR3: CASSEDSTGELFF; DNA: TGTGCCAGCAGTGAGGACAGCACCGGGGAGCTGTTTTTT
J: TRBJ2-2; D: TRBD1; size: few; V: TRBV19; CDR3: CASSGRQGRFTGELFF; DNA: TGTGCCAGTAGTGGGCGACAGGGGCGTTTCACCGGGGAGCTGTTTTTT